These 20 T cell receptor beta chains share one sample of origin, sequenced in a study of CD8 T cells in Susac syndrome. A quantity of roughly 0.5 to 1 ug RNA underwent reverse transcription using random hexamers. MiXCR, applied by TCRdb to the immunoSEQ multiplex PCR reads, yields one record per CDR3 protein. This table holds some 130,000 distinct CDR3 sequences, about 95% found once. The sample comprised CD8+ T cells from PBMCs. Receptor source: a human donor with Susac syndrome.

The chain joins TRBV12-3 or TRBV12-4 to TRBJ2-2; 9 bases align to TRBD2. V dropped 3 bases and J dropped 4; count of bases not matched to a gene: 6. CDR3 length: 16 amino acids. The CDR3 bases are TGTGCCAGCAGTTTTCGGACTAGCGCCGTCACCGGGGAGCTGTTTTTT. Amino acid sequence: CASSFRTSAVTGELFF.

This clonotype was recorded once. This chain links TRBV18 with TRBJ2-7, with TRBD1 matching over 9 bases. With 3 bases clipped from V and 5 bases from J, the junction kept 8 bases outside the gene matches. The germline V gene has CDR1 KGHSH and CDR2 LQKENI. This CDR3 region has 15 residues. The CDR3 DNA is TGTGCCAGCTCACCTTCCGGGACAGGGAGCGACGAGCAGTACTTC. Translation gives CASSPSGTGSDEQYF.

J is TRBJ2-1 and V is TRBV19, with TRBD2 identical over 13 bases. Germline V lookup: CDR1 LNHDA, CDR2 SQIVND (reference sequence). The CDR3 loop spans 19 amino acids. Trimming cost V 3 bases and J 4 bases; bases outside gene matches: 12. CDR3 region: CASSILGLAGEGRYNEQFF. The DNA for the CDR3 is TGTGCCAGTAGTATCCTCGGACTAGCGGGAGAGGGGAGGTACAATGAGCAGTTCTTC.

The CDR3 reads CASSLLGLAGDHEQFF. In DNA, the CDR3 is TGCGCCAGCAGCTTGTTAGGCCTAGCGGGAGATCATGAGCAGTTCTTC. The chain links TRBV5-1 to TRBJ2-1; 10 nucleotides line up with TRBD2. Germline assignment: CDR1 SGHRS and CDR2 YFSETQ. The CDR3 is 16 amino acids. V shed 1 base, J shed 8 bases, and the junction held 9 bases outside the gene matches.

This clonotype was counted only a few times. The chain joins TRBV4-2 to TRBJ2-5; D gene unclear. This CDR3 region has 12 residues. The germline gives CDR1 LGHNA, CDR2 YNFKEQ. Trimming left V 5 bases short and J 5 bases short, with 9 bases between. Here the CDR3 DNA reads TGTGCCAGCAGCTCGCTCGGGGAGACCCAGTACTTC. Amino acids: CASSSLGETQYF.

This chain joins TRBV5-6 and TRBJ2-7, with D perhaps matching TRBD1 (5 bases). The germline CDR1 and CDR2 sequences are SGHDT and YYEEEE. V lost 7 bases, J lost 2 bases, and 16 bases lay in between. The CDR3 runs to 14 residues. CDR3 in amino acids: CASSLAQGTYEQYF. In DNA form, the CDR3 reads TGTGCCAGCTCACTCGCTCAGGGAACCTACGAGCAGTACTTC.

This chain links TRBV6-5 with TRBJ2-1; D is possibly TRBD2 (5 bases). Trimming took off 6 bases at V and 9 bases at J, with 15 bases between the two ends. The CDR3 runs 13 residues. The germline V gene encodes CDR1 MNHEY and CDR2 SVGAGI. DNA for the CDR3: TGTGCCAGCAGCACATACCGTGGGAGTGAGCAGTTCTTC. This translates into CASSTYRGSEQFF.

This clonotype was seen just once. For the CDR3, the DNA is TGTGCCAGCAGCCCGACGTTGGGGGGCACAGAGGAGCAGTACTTC. Translated, it gives CASSPTLGGTEEQYF. The chain carries TRBV11-2 and TRBJ2-7; either TRBD1 or TRBD2 may fit D (6 bases each). This CDR3 has 15 amino acids. The V gene's germline CDR1 is SGHAT and CDR2 FQNNGV. Trimming pared 5 bases from V and 7 bases from J, leaving 21 bases between.

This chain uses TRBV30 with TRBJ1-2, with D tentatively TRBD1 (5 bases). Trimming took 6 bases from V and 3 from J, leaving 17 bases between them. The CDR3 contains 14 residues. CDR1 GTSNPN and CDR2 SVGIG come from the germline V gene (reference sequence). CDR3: CACVLGDHHYGYTF. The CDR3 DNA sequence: TGTGCCTGTGTATTGGGGGATCACCACTATGGCTACACCTTC. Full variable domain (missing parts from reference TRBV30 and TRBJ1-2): SQTIHQWPATLVQPVGSPLSLECTVEGTSNPNLYWYRQAAGRGLQLLFYSVGIGQISSEVPQNLSASRPQDRQFILSSKKLLLSDSGFYLCACVLGDHHYGYTFGSGTRLTVV.

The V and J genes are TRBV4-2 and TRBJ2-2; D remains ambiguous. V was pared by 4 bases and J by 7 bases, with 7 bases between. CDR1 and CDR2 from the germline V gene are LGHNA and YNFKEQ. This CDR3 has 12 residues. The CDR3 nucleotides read TGTGCCAGCAGCCCCGTGGTCGGGGAGCTGTTTTTT. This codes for CASSPVVGELFF.

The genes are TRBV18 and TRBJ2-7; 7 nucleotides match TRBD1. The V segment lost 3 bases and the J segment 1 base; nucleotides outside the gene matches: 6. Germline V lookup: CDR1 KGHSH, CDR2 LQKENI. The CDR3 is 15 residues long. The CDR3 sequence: CASSPGTDLSYEQYF. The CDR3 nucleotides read TGTGCCAGCTCACCGGGGACAGATCTTTCCTACGAGCAGTACTTC. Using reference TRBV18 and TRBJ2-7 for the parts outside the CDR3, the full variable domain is NAGVMQNPRHLVRRRGQEARLRCSPMKGHSHVYWYRQLPEEGLKFMVYLQKENIIDESGMPKERFSAEFPKEGPSILRIQQVVRGDSAAYFCASSPGTDLSYEQYFGPGTRLTVT.

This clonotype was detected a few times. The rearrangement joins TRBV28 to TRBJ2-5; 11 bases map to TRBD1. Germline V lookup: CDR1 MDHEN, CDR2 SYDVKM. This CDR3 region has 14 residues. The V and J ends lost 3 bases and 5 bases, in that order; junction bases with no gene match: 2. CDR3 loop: CASSLGTGGETQYF. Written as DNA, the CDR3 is TGTGCCAGCAGTTTGGGGACAGGGGGGGAGACCCAGTACTTC.

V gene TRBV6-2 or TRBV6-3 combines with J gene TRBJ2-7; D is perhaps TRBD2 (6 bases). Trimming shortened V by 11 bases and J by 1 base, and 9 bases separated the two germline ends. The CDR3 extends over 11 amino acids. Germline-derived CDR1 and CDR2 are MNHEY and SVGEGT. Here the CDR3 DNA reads TGTGCCGCGGAGGGGTCCTACGAGCAGTACTTC. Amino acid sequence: CAAEGSYEQYF.

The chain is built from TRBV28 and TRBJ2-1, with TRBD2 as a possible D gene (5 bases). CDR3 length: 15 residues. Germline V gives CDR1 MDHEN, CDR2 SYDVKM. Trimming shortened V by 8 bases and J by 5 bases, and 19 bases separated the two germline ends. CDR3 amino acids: CASYPGVDVHNEQFF. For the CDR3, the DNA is TGTGCCAGCTACCCCGGGGTTGACGTCCACAATGAGCAGTTCTTC.

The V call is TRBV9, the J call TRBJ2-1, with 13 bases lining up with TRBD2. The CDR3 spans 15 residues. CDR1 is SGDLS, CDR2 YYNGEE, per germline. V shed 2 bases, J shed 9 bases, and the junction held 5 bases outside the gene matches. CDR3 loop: CASSVGLAGFGEQFF. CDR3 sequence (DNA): TGTGCCAGCAGCGTGGGACTAGCGGGATTTGGTGAGCAGTTCTTC. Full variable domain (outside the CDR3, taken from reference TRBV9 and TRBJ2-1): DSGVTQTPKHLITATGQRVTLRCSPRSGDLSVYWYQQSLDQGLQFLIQYYNGEERAKGNILERFSAQQFPDLHSELNLSSLELGDSALYFCASSVGLAGFGEQFFGPGTRLTVL.

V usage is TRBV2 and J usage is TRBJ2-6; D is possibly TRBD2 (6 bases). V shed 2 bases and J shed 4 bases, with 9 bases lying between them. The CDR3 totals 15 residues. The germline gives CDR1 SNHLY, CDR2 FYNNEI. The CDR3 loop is CASSETGVGANVLTF. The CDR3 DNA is TGTGCCAGCAGTGAAACGGGGGTCGGGGCCAACGTCCTGACTTTC.

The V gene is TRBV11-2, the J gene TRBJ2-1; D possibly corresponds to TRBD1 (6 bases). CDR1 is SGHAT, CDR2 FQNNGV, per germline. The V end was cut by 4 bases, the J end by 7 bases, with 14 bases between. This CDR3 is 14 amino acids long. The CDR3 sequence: CASSSPRGLNEQFF. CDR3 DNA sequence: TGTGCCAGCAGCTCCCCCAGGGGCCTGAATGAGCAGTTCTTC.

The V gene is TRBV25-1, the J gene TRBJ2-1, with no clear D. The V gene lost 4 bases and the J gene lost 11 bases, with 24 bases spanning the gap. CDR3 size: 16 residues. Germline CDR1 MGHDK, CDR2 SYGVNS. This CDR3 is CASSAPGQPVMDKQFF. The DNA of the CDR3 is TGTGCCAGCAGTGCGCCTGGGCAGCCGGTTATGGATAAGCAGTTCTTC. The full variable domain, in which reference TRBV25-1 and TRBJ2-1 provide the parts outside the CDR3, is EADIYQTPRYLVIGTGKKITLECSQTMGHDKMYWYQQDPGMELHLIHYSYGVNSTEKGDLSSESTVSRIRTEHFPLTLESARPSHTSQYLCASSAPGQPVMDKQFFGPGTRLTVL.

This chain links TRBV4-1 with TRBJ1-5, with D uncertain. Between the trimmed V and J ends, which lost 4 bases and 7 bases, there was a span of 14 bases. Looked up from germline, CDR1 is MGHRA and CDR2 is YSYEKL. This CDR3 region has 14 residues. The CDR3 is CASSPNPYSQPQHF. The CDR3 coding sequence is TGCGCCAGCAGCCCGAACCCCTACTCACAGCCCCAGCATTTT.

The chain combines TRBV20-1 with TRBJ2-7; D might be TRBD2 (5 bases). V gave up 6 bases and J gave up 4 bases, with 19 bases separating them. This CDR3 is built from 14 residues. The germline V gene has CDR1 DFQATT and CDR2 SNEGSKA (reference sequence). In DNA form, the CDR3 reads TGCAGTGCCACCGACCTAGCTTTTAAGTACGAGCAGTACTTC. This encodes CSATDLAFKYEQYF.